Listed below are T cell receptor beta chains from one sample, sequenced in a study of response to subunit inactivated influenza vaccine. MiXCR, run by TCRdb on the RT-PCR reads, gives a single entry per CDR3 protein. This table holds approximately 500,000 distinct CDR3 sequences, less than 25% found once. The same sample was also studied in work on T cells expressing NK-cell markers.

Sequenced here: CD4+ T cells sorted from PBMCs, sampled roughly 12 days after vaccination. These receptors came from a man aged 45-65 years who received an inactivated influenza vaccine. Each CDR3 is given with its conserved first and last residue. The D gene is left open where the match is weak. The size field is filled for only some rows; it gives once, few, many or a size class.

J | V | size | D | CDR3 | DNA
TRBJ1-4 | TRBV7-8 | few | TRBD1 | CASSRDSPNEKLFF | TGTGCCAGCAGCAGGGACAGCCCGAATGAAAAACTGTTTTTT
TRBJ2-2 | TRBV5-5 | . | . | CASSPMQGFSTGELFF | TGTGCCAGCAGCCCGATGCAGGGATTTAGCACCGGGGAGCTGTTTTTT
TRBJ2-1 | TRBV7-2 | . | TRBD1 | CASSPNQGAYNEQFF | TGTGCCAGCAGCCCGAATCAGGGGGCCTACAATGAGCAGTTCTTC
TRBJ2-2 | TRBV12-3/TRBV12-4 | . | . | CASRVTSGTGELFF | TGTGCCAGCAGGGTGACATCGGGCACCGGGGAGCTGTTTTTT
TRBJ2-2 | TRBV4-3 | few | . | CASSQGRYGAGELFF | TGCGCCAGCAGCCAAGGCCGATACGGGGCCGGGGAGCTGTTTTTT
TRBJ2-6 | TRBV25-1 | . | . | CASSADRPRGANVLTF | TGTGCCAGCTCCGCCGACAGGCCTAGGGGGGCCAACGTCCTGACTTTC
TRBJ2-7 | TRBV7-8 | many | . | CASSSRGGYEQYF | TGTGCCAGCAGCTCCAGAGGGGGCTACGAGCAGTACTTC
TRBJ2-1 | TRBV11-2 | . | . | CASSLDYQKNEQFF | TGTGCCAGCAGCTTAGACTACCAAAAGAATGAGCAGTTCTTC
TRBJ2-3 | TRBV10-1 | . | . | CASSDNVRRTDTQYF | TGCGCCAGCAGTGACAACGTTAGACGGACAGATACGCAGTATTTT
TRBJ2-4 | TRBV15 | . | . | CATSRTGFFLTKNIQYF | TGTGCCACCAGCAGAACAGGGTTTTTTCTAACCAAAAACATTCAGTACTTC
TRBJ2-1 | TRBV7-2 | . | . | CASSPVRGNEQFF | TGTGCCAGCAGCCCCGTAAGGGGGAATGAGCAGTTCTTC
TRBJ2-6 | TRBV28 | few | TRBD1 | CASRPKPGQVRLSGANVLTF | TGTGCCAGCAGACCAAAACCGGGACAGGTTCGCCTCTCTGGGGCCAACGTCCTGACTTTC
TRBJ2-7 | TRBV16 | . | . | CASSQDAPYEQYF | TGTGCCAGCAGCCAGGACGCACCCTACGAGCAGTACTTC
TRBJ2-2 | TRBV12-3/TRBV12-4 | . | . | CASSLRYTGELFF | TGTGCCAGCAGTTTACGGTACACCGGGGAGCTGTTTTTT
TRBJ2-1 | TRBV6-5 | once | . | CASSYGLHGGGEQFF | TGTGCCAGCAGTTACGGTCTGCACGGGGGCGGTGAGCAGTTCTTC
TRBJ2-2 | TRBV7-2 | . | TRBD2 | CASSSQIAGGTGELFF | TGTGCCAGCAGCTCCCAGATAGCGGGAGGTACCGGGGAGCTGTTTTTT
TRBJ2-6 | TRBV7-9 | . | . | CASSLIEGRAGANVLTF | TGTGCCAGCAGTCTTATAGAGGGGCGGGCGGGGGCCAACGTCCTGACTTTC
TRBJ1-2 | TRBV5-5 | . | . | CASSLEGNYGYTF | TGTGCCAGCAGCTTGGAGGGGAACTATGGCTACACCTTC
TRBJ2-7 | TRBV3-1 | . | . | CASSQKPAGSYEQYF | TGTGCCAGCAGCCAAAAGCCCGCCGGCTCCTACGAGCAGTACTTC
TRBJ1-6 | TRBV6-1 | . | . | CASSQGFNSPLHF | TGTGCCAGCAGTCAGGGATTCAATTCACCCCTCCACTTT
TRBJ2-5 | TRBV29-1 | many | . | CSVEDQFRGANHF | TGCAGCGTTGAAGATCAGTTCCGGGGGGCGAACCACTTC
TRBJ2-7 | TRBV20-1 | few | TRBD1 | CSARPRQGMTYEQYF | TGCAGTGCTCGACCACGACAGGGGATGACCTACGAGCAGTACTTC
TRBJ1-2 | TRBV4-3 | . | . | CASSQEGDSGYTF | TGCGCCAGCAGCCAAGAAGGGGACTCTGGCTACACCTTC
TRBJ1-3 | TRBV5-1 | once | . | CASSLADSRSGNTIYF | TGCGCCAGCAGCTTGGCCGACAGCCGCTCTGGAAACACCATATATTTT
TRBJ2-3 | TRBV4-1 | . | TRBD1 | CASSQDRGLRDTQYF | TGCGCCAGCAGCCAAGACAGGGGGTTAAGAGATACGCAGTATTTT
TRBJ1-1 | TRBV5-1 | many | . | CASSSDTEAFF | TGTGCCAGCAGCTCAGACACTGAAGCTTTCTTT
TRBJ2-5 | TRBV4-3 | few | . | CASSQEVAKTQYF | TGCGCCAGCAGCCAAGAAGTTGCAAAGACCCAGTACTTC
TRBJ2-7 | TRBV4-3 | few | TRBD1 | CASSQGSRGSSYEQYF | TGCGCCAGCAGCCAAGGTTCCAGGGGGAGCTCCTACGAGCAGTACTTC
TRBJ2-2 | TRBV12-3/TRBV12-4 | few | TRBD2 | CASRPSSGSTGELFF | TGTGCCAGCAGACCCTCTAGCGGGAGCACCGGGGAGCTGTTTTTT
TRBJ1-1 | TRBV29-1 | few | . | CSVAGRRDTEAFF | TGCAGCGTTGCAGGGAGGAGGGACACTGAAGCTTTCTTT
TRBJ1-6 | TRBV4-2 | . | TRBD1 | CASSQDGTGVMSPLHF | TGTGCCAGCAGCCAGGACGGGACAGGGGTTATGTCACCCCTCCACTTT
TRBJ2-7 | TRBV7-2 | few | . | CASGVYYEQYF | TGTGCCAGCGGGGTTTACTACGAGCAGTACTTC
TRBJ2-2 | TRBV5-1 | few | . | CASSPRVESTGELFF | TGCGCCAGCAGTCCAAGGGTGGAAAGCACCGGGGAGCTGTTTTTT
TRBJ2-7 | TRBV10-3 | few | TRBD1 | CATGQGDYEQYF | TGTGCCACAGGACAGGGGGACTACGAGCAGTACTTC
TRBJ1-3 | TRBV12-3/TRBV12-4 | few | TRBD1 | CASTWTGTSGNTIYF | TGTGCCAGCACCTGGACAGGCACCTCTGGAAACACCATATATTTT
TRBJ2-2 | TRBV5-1 | few | . | CASSFSQQSGELFF | TGCGCCAGCAGCTTCTCCCAACAGTCCGGGGAGCTGTTTTTT
TRBJ1-1 | TRBV12-3/TRBV12-4 | . | . | CASTRGLVNTEAFF | TGTGCCAGCACTCGGGGGCTGGTCAACACTGAAGCTTTCTTT
TRBJ1-2 | TRBV3-1 | few | . | CASSQDQATRTF | TGTGCCAGCAGCCAAGATCAGGCGACGCGCACCTTC
TRBJ2-1 | TRBV9 | . | TRBD2 | CASSVVASGGNEQFF | TGTGCCAGCAGCGTGGTGGCTAGCGGGGGAAATGAGCAGTTCTTC